The present TCR beta chain was sequenced within a study of a mutant IDH1 vaccine in newly diagnosed glioma. Study-level background: Patients' prior therapy spanned radiotherapy, temozolomide, or both; most underwent both.

The germline V gene has CDR1 SGDLS and CDR2 YYNGEE. J lost 6 bases, V lost 0 bases, and 4 bases had no gene match. This CDR3 has 15 residues. Time point: week 5, during vaccination. Vaccinated patients received 300 ug of mutant IDH1 20-mer peptide per dose, with topical imiquimod. Measured with immunoSEQ multiplex PCR; TCRdb has only the in-frame clones, and not every one. The profile shows tens of thousands of clones, 78% of them singletons. The study's findings and limits: It seemed that pseudoprogression was not linked to changes in the top peripheral T cell clonotypes.

On this clone: Its antigen is not known.

The source was PBMCs, collected from a glioma patient whose treatment included an IDH1 peptide vaccine. The source is a man aged 50-60 years with glioma. This chain connects TRBV9 to TRBJ2-1; 9 bases match TRBD2. CDR3 region: CASSVGGGAGNEQFF. CDR3 sequence (DNA): TGTGCCAGCAGCGTAGGCGGGGGGGCTGGCAATGAGCAGTTCTTC.